This TCR beta chain came from a study of control samples from healthy donors and cancer patients. This clone was found once. Sequencing used immunoSEQ multiplex PCR; TCRdb keeps in-frame clones, though not all of them. Of about 180,000 clones detected, around 90% appear once; the ten largest clones hold roughly 1.5%. Trimming shortened V by 0 bases and J by 3 bases, and 10 bases separated the two germline ends. The germline CDR1 and CDR2 sequences are SGHTS and YDEGEE. The CDR3 spans 15 residues. This clonotype originated in a man under 40 in good health. The gene calls are TRBV5-8 and TRBJ1-5; D uncertain. Input material: blood. CDR3 protein: CASSLEGYDNQPQHF. CDR3 sequence (DNA): TGTGCCAGCAGCTTGGAGGGTTATGACAATCAGCCCCAGCATTTT.